This paragraph covers one T cell receptor beta chain sequence. Its antigen is undetermined. This sample is part of a study of T cell clones after liver transplantation. Study in general: Without induction therapy, subjects received standard immunosuppression until 12-24 months post-transplant. Broader study findings: Low donor cell numbers restricted donor-reactive repertoire measurement in a couple of subjects.

TCRdb's copy holds only in-frame clones and misses some; the assay was immunoSEQ multiplex PCR. This table holds 20,000 to 25,000 clones, about 83% found once. This CDR3 has 14 residues. The germline gives CDR1 MNHEY, CDR2 SVGAGI. The ends were cut back, 7 bases at V and 3 bases at J, with 16 bases in the middle. This sequence was found in a human patient who received a liver transplant. Some T cells may be transferred from the graft donor. The material was CD8+ T cells from blood, obtained less than 70 months after liver transplant. The gene calls are TRBV6-5 and TRBJ2-7; a possible D gene is TRBD2 (7 bases). The CDR3 nucleotides are TGTGCCAGCACCGGGGGAGGGACACTCTACGAGCAGTACTTC. It specifies CASTGGGTLYEQYF.